The 17 T cell receptor beta chains in this list originate from one sample, sequenced in a study of blood T cells in healthy people across ages. Then a second PCR, running roughly 7 to 11 cycles, was carried out with a sample-barcoded 5' primer and a J-beta primer mix. TCRdb passed the 5' RACE reads through MiXCR, listing each CDR3 protein once. The sample carries 650,000 to 950,000 distinct CDR3 sequences, 40% to 50% recorded once. The material sequenced was blood. Source of these receptors: a man between 60 and 75 years old in good health.

This clonotype turned up a few times. The J gene is TRBJ2-1, the V gene TRBV27, with D possibly being TRBD2 (6 bases). Germline values: CDR1 MNHEY, CDR2 SMNVEV (reference sequence). V lost 5 bases and J lost 15, with 23 bases in between. This CDR3 has 14 amino acids. The CDR3 coding sequence is TGTGCCAGCAGTCCCCAAGGAGGGGCCAGTGGAGGGTTCTTC. This gives the protein CASSPQGGASGGFF.

V and J are TRBV7-3 and TRBJ2-7; 10 nucleotides align to TRBD1. The CDR3 covers 15 residues. Unmatched junction bases numbered 11, after V lost 5 bases and J lost 7 bases. Germline V CDR1 and CDR2: SGHTA, FQGTGA. The CDR3 spells CASSLYRDRGSEQYF. The CDR3 DNA reads as TGTGCCAGCAGCCTATACCGGGACAGGGGAAGTGAGCAGTACTTC.

The chain has TRBV6-2 or TRBV6-3 and TRBJ2-7; D is undetermined. The better agreement between TRBJ2-5 and the DNA end casts doubt on the J call. The CDR3 extends over 15 amino acids. Germline CDR1 and CDR2: MNHEY and SVGEGT. The DNA of the CDR3 is TGTGCCAGCAGTTACTCGAGGCCCCCCTATCAGACCCAGTACTTC. Its protein product is CASSYSRPPYQTQYF.

This chain uses TRBV7-2 with TRBJ2-5; 11 bases are shared with TRBD2. CDR3 length: 14 residues. Germline V gene data show CDR1 as SGHTA and CDR2 as FQGNSA. The junction had 4 bases not matched to a gene; V was cut back by 1 base and J by 9 bases. The CDR3 DNA is TGTGCCAGCAGCTTAGGGGGTAGCGGGGGGGCCCAGTACTTC. Its translation is CASSLGGSGGAQYF.

This clonotype was detected a few times. The genes are TRBV6-2 or TRBV6-3 and TRBJ2-7; TRBD1 matches at 8 bases. Unmatched junction bases numbered 7, after V lost 6 bases and J lost 3 bases. The CDR3 runs to 14 residues. Per the germline V gene, CDR1 is MNHEY and CDR2 is SVGEGT. CDR3 bases: TGTGCCAGCAGCCGACAGGGGCTTAACTACGAGCAGTACTTC. Amino acid sequence: CASSRQGLNYEQYF.

This chain connects TRBV15 to TRBJ2-1, with 7 positions matching TRBD1. The junction had 6 bases not matched to a gene; V was cut back by 0 bases and J by 7 bases. CDR1 and CDR2 (germline): LNHNV, YYDKDF (reference sequence). The CDR3 extends over 15 amino acids. The CDR3 spells CATSRDTGTVNEQFF. In nucleotides, the CDR3 is TGTGCCACCAGCAGAGACACCGGGACAGTGAATGAGCAGTTCTTC.

The gene calls are TRBV9 and TRBJ2-3; no clear D gene. Germline CDR1 and CDR2: SGDLS and YYNGEE. V was cut by 3 bases and J by 4 bases, with 9 bases left in between. The CDR3 has 13 residues. CDR3 residues: CASSDERSDTQYF. In DNA, the CDR3 is TGTGCCAGCAGCGATGAGAGGTCAGATACGCAGTATTTT.

This clonotype has a single count. The chain employs TRBV5-1 and TRBJ1-4; the match to TRBD1 covers 7 bases. Per germline, CDR1 SGHRS and CDR2 YFSETQ. The CDR3 extends over 15 amino acids. V gave up 2 bases and J gave up 8 bases; unmatched junction bases: 9. For the CDR3, the DNA is TGCGCCAGCAGCTTCGAGACAGGGAGGGAAGAAAAACTGTTTTTT. Protein sequence: CASSFETGREEKLFF. The full variable domain, with the rest looked up from reference TRBV5-1 and TRBJ1-4, is KAGVTQTPRYLIKTRGQQVTLSCSPISGHRSVSWYQQTPGQGLQFLFEYFSETQRNKGNFPGRFSGRQFSNSRSEMNVSTLELGDSALYLCASSFETGREEKLFFGSGTQLSVL.

This clonotype has a handful of counts. The chain combines TRBV2 with TRBJ2-7; TRBD2 is a possible D gene (6 bases). The germline V gene encodes CDR1 SNHLY and CDR2 FYNNEI. CDR3 size: 15 residues. Trimming cost V 3 bases and J 0 bases, with 12 bases left between them. The CDR3 spells CASSDGGKVSYEQYF. Here the CDR3 DNA reads TGTGCCAGCAGTGATGGCGGGAAAGTCTCCTACGAGCAGTACTTC.

This sequence joins TRBV11-2 and TRBJ2-5; TRBD2 aligns across 11 bases. V lost 6 bases and J lost 0; bases outside the gene matches: 3. The V gene's germline CDR1 is SGHAT and CDR2 FQNNGV. The CDR3 loop spans 15 amino acids. CDR3 sequence reads: CASRKLAGDQETQYF. The CDR3 DNA is TGTGCCAGCAGGAAACTAGCGGGGGACCAAGAGACCCAGTACTTC.

This clonotype was detected only a few times. The genes are TRBV7-9 and TRBJ2-3; D uncertain. The CDR3 sequence is 13 residues long. CDR1 is SEHNR and CDR2 is FQNEAQ in the germline V gene (reference sequence). The V gene lost 5 bases and the J gene lost 4 bases, with 10 bases spanning the gap. The chain's CDR3 is CASSTLDSDTQYF. In DNA, the CDR3 is TGTGCCAGCAGCACTTTAGATTCAGATACGCAGTATTTT.

This chain joins TRBV9 and TRBJ2-3; 10 bases line up with TRBD2. This CDR3 has 17 amino acids. The V and J ends lost 0 bases and 8 bases, in that order; junction bases with no gene match: 12. The germline gives CDR1 SGDLS, CDR2 YYNGEE. The CDR3, as DNA: TGTGCCAGCAGCGTAGCTGCAACTAGCGGGGTTTTTGGTACGCAGTATTTT. This codes for CASSVAATSGVFGTQYF.

This clonotype has more than one count but fewer than ten. The J gene is TRBJ2-7, the V gene TRBV7-8; 7 bases map to TRBD1. Germline loops: CDR1 SGHVS, CDR2 FQNEAQ. The CDR3 is 14 residues long. V gave up 3 bases and J gave up 5 bases; unmatched junction bases: 7. The CDR3: CASSFVTGANEQYF. The DNA of the CDR3 is TGTGCCAGCAGCTTCGTAACAGGGGCTAACGAGCAGTACTTC.

There are a few counts of this clonotype. This chain uses TRBV4-3 with TRBJ1-1; D remains ambiguous. CDR1 and CDR2 (germline): LGHNA, YSLEER. The CDR3 runs to 14 residues. V was pared by 0 bases and J by 1 base, with 6 bases between. The CDR3 nucleotides read TGCGCCAGCAGCCAAGATTTAACGAACACTGAAGCTTTCTTT. It translates to CASSQDLTNTEAFF.

This clonotype turned up a few times. This chain uses TRBV15 with TRBJ2-6; no reliable D call. Germline loops: CDR1 LNHNV, CDR2 YYDKDF (reference sequence). Trimming took 0 bases from V and 1 from J, leaving 7 bases between them. The CDR3 runs to 16 residues. The DNA for the CDR3 is TGTGCCACCAGCAGAGATCTAGATTCTGGGGCCAACGTCCTGACTTTC. Protein sequence: CATSRDLDSGANVLTF.

This clonotype was found a few times. The CDR3 protein is CASSGPTGFSWGDTQYF. For the CDR3, the DNA is TGTGCCAGCAGCGGTCCGACAGGTTTTTCCTGGGGAGATACGCAGTATTTT. The gene calls are TRBV25-1 and TRBJ2-3; tentatively, D is TRBD1 (6 bases). The germline V gene encodes CDR1 MGHDK and CDR2 SYGVNS. V dropped 6 bases and J dropped 5 bases, with 24 bases sitting between them. CDR3 length: 17 residues.

This clonotype was recorded at least ten times. J is TRBJ2-3 and V is TRBV18; no firm D call. The CDR3 is made up of 13 amino acids. Germline V CDR1 and CDR2: KGHSH, LQKENI. The germline V and J ends were trimmed by 2 bases and 4 bases, with 7 bases remaining between them. The CDR3 is CASSPTSADTQYF. CDR3 DNA: TGTGCCAGCTCACCAACGTCCGCAGATACGCAGTATTTT.